These 20 T cell receptor beta chains were sequenced from one sample in a study of blood T cell repertoires in COVID-19. Libraries were prepared by immunoSEQ multiplex PCR; TCRdb keeps only in-frame clonotypes and omits some of them. The table lists 100,000 or so clones, 90% to 95% of them singletons. Sequencing was performed on peripheral blood. The receptor set was obtained from a man in his fifties with acute or convalescent COVID-19.

The chain recombines TRBV4-1 with TRBJ1-5, with D tentatively TRBD1 (6 bases). Trimming left V 3 bases short and J 0 bases short, with 9 bases between. Germline V lookup: CDR1 MGHRA, CDR2 YSYEKL. The CDR3 consists of 15 residues. The CDR3 DNA is TGCGCCAGCAGCCAGGTACAGGGTAGCAATCAGCCCCAGCATTTT. Translation gives CASSQVQGSNQPQHF.

J is TRBJ2-2 and V is TRBV29-1, with a weak D call TRBD1 (6 bases). V lost 6 bases and J lost 0, with 11 bases in between. The CDR3 is 14 amino acids. Looked up from germline, CDR1 is SQVTM and CDR2 is ANQGSEA. The CDR3 DNA sequence: TGCAGCGTAGACAGGCCCCCGAACACCGGGGAGCTGTTTTTT. This encodes CSVDRPPNTGELFF.

The CDR3 DNA follows: TGTGCCAGCAGCCGGGACAGATGGATGGATGGCTACACCTTC. Amino acids: CASSRDRWMDGYTF. V is TRBV14 and J is TRBJ1-2; 7 bases map to TRBD1. Germline-derived CDR1 and CDR2 are SGHDN and FVKESK. V lost 4 bases, J lost 6 bases, and 8 bases stayed unmatched. This CDR3 comprises 14 residues.

In regard to this clone: No conserved phenylalanine or tryptophan is present at the end of the CDR3, so a read error is the likely explanation. No DNA is shown, since the ends of the CDR3 on it are uncertain; the CDR3 is the one TCRdb lists. The chain combines TRBV3-1 (or the pseudogene TRBV3-2) with TRBJ2-7; the table's D call TRBD1 went unverified against the DNA. Germline V gene data show CDR1 as LGHDT and CDR2 as YNNKEL (reference sequence). The CDR3 region is 13 residues in length, termini included. The CDR3 loop is CASSSRQESRVWL.

This sequence joins TRBV7-9 and TRBJ1-2; D unresolved. Between the trimmed V and J ends, which lost 4 bases and 6 bases, there was a span of 18 bases. Per germline, CDR1 SEHNR and CDR2 FQNEAQ (reference sequence). There are 15 residues in the CDR3. The CDR3 DNA reads as TGTGCCAGCAGCTCTCCGGGAACAGTTTCTCATGGCTACACCTTC. This codes for CASSSPGTVSHGYTF.

The table lists this clone with a few counts. The chain recombines TRBV10-1 with TRBJ1-5; no firm D call. The germline V gene has CDR1 WNHNN and CDR2 SYGVQD (reference sequence). The CDR3 totals 13 residues. V lost 4 bases, J lost 5 bases, and 9 bases lay in between. The CDR3 DNA is TGCGCCAGCAGTGGTGGGCTCTATCAGCCCCAGCATTTT. It encodes CASSGGLYQPQHF.

The rearrangement links TRBV3-1 (or the pseudogene TRBV3-2) to TRBJ1-6; a possible D gene is TRBD1 (6 bases). Germline values: CDR1 LGHDT, CDR2 YNNKEL (reference sequence). The CDR3 is made up of 16 amino acids. With 4 bases removed from V and 8 bases from J, the gap between germline ends came to 18 bases. The CDR3 spells CASSLGTTGKHSPLHF. CDR3 DNA: TGTGCCAGCAGCCTCGGCACTACAGGGAAGCATTCACCCCTCCACTTT.

The chain combines TRBV7-9 with TRBJ2-1; D is unresolved. Deletions cut 3 bases from V and 6 bases from J, with 6 bases between. The CDR3 length is 12 residues. The germline CDR1 and CDR2 sequences are SEHNR and FQNEAQ (reference sequence). The CDR3 is CASSLSFNEQFF. The CDR3 bases are TGTGCCAGCAGCTTGAGTTTCAATGAGCAGTTCTTC.

The CDR3 reads CASSGDRGNSPLHF. For the CDR3, the DNA is TGTGCCAGCAGCGGTGACAGGGGTAACTCACCCCTCCACTTT. The chain links TRBV9 to TRBJ1-6, with TRBD1 matching over 8 bases. This CDR3 is 14 amino acids long. Looked up from germline, CDR1 is SGDLS and CDR2 is YYNGEE. Trimming at V came to 3 bases and at J to 10 bases, leaving 6 bases not matched to a gene.

This clone was seen only a few times. V and J are TRBV29-1 and TRBJ1-2; D perhaps matches TRBD1 (6 bases). Trimming removed 3 bases from V and 8 bases from J, with 13 bases in between. From germline, CDR1 is SQVTM and CDR2 ANQGSEA. The CDR3 totals 12 residues. For the CDR3, the DNA is TGCAGCGTTGACACAGGGACGTACGGCTACACCTTC. It specifies CSVDTGTYGYTF.

The CDR3 sequence is CASSQRRGANNEQYF. Here the CDR3 DNA reads TGTGCCAGCAGCCAGAGGCGGGGGGCTAACAACGAGCAGTACTTC. This sequence joins TRBV5-8 and TRBJ2-7; TRBD2 agrees at 8 bases. The CDR3 has 15 residues. Germline values: CDR1 SGHTS, CDR2 YDEGEE. With 4 bases clipped from V and 5 bases from J, the junction kept 11 bases outside the gene matches.

The gene calls are TRBV4-2 and TRBJ2-7; 11 bases are shared with TRBD1. CDR1 is LGHNA, CDR2 YNFKEQ, per germline. Unmatched junction bases numbered 6, after V lost 1 base and J lost 1 base. The CDR3 consists of 17 residues. The CDR3: CASSQASGTGGSYEQYF. In DNA form, the CDR3 reads TGTGCCAGCAGCCAAGCGTCGGGGACAGGGGGATCCTACGAGCAGTACTTC.

V usage is TRBV7-8 and J usage is TRBJ2-7; 8 positions agree with TRBD2. The CDR3 contains 14 residues. The germline gives CDR1 SGHVS, CDR2 FQNEAQ. V lost 5 bases to trimming and J lost 3 bases; unmatched junction nucleotides: 6. DNA for the CDR3: TGTGCCAGCAGCACCCTCCGGGAGGGCTACGAGCAGTACTTC. It yields the protein CASSTLREGYEQYF.

The genes are TRBV6-6 and TRBJ2-3; TRBD2 agrees at 12 bases. This CDR3 comprises 13 residues. With V trimmed by 10 bases and J by 4 bases, 3 bases remained unmatched. The germline gives CDR1 MNHNY, CDR2 SVGAGI (reference sequence). CDR3 DNA: TGTGCCACTAGCGGGGGGGCCTCAGATACGCAGTATTTT. This codes for CATSGGASDTQYF.

V usage is TRBV6-5 and J usage is TRBJ1-2; D perhaps matches TRBD1 (6 bases). CDR1 is MNHEY, CDR2 SVGAGI, per germline. V dropped 7 bases and J dropped 2 bases, with 14 bases sitting between them. CDR3 length equals 14 residues. This CDR3 reads CASTNSGQNYGYTF. The CDR3 coding sequence is TGTGCCAGCACCAATTCCGGACAGAACTATGGCTACACCTTC.

The V gene is TRBV29-1, the J gene TRBJ1-6, with D perhaps TRBD1 (6 bases). Per the germline V gene, CDR1 is SQVTM and CDR2 is ANQGSEA. This CDR3 region has 13 residues. V dropped 7 bases and J dropped 6 bases, with 13 bases sitting between them. CDR3 region: CSGRRDINSPLHF. The CDR3 DNA reads TGCAGCGGACGCCGGGACATTAATTCACCCCTCCACTTT.

The chain couples TRBV18 to TRBJ1-1; possible D gene TRBD1, 5 bases. The germline gives CDR1 KGHSH, CDR2 LQKENI. CDR3 length: 12 amino acids. The CDR3 reads CASGAVNTEAFF. The CDR3 DNA sequence: TGTGCAAGCGGGGCGGTGAACACTGAAGCTTTCTTT. Full variable domain (rest looked up from reference TRBV18 and TRBJ1-1): NAGVMQNPRHLVRRRGQEARLRCSPMKGHSHVYWYRQLPEEGLKFMVYLQKENIIDESGMPKERFSAEFPKEGPSILRIQQVVRGDSAAYFCASGAVNTEAFFGQGTRLTVV.

The chain recombines TRBV7-8 with TRBJ1-5; D possibly corresponds to TRBD1 (6 bases). The CDR3 contains 15 residues. Germline CDR1 and CDR2: SGHVS and FQNEAQ. Deletions cut 2 bases from V and 5 bases from J, with 13 bases between. CDR3 residues: CASSLTGMRDQPQHF. CDR3 DNA sequence: TGTGCCAGCAGCTTAACAGGGATGCGGGATCAGCCCCAGCATTTT.

The chain recombines TRBV5-1 with TRBJ1-3; 7 bases fit TRBD1. Germline lookup yields CDR1 SGHRS and CDR2 YFSETQ. With V trimmed by 4 bases and J by 2 bases, 9 bases remained unmatched. The CDR3 length is 16 residues. CDR3 nucleotides: TGCGCCAGCAGCCTGGGGGCAGGGGGAACTGGAAACACCATATATTTT. Its protein is CASSLGAGGTGNTIYF. Supplemented by reference TRBV5-1 and TRBJ1-3, the full variable domain reads KAGVTQTPRYLIKTRGQQVTLSCSPISGHRSVSWYQQTPGQGLQFLFEYFSETQRNKGNFPGRFSGRQFSNSRSEMNVSTLELGDSALYLCASSLGAGGTGNTIYFGEGSWLTVV.

CDR3: CSVDTGSSYEQYF. CDR3 nucleotide sequence: TGCAGCGTTGACACGGGGAGCTCCTACGAGCAGTACTTC. The rearrangement uses TRBV29-1 and TRBJ2-7, with D perhaps TRBD2 (5 bases). The CDR3 covers 13 residues. The ends were cut back, 3 bases at V and 0 bases at J, with 9 bases in the middle. CDR1 and CDR2 from the germline V gene are SQVTM and ANQGSEA.